The rows below give T cell receptor beta chains drawn from one sample of a study of blood T cell repertoires in COVID-19. Only in-frame clones appear in the TCRdb table, and some are missing; sequencing was by immunoSEQ multiplex PCR. In the table there are around 360,000 clones, more than 70% of which are singletons. Sequencing was carried out using PBMCs or T cells enriched from blood (not recorded which). Receptors originate from a man aged 35-49 years in a cohort exposed to, infected with or recovered from COVID-19 (not recorded which). Each CDR3 is given with its conserved first and last residue. Each record gives: V gene, D gene, CDR3 length, J gene, clone size, CDR3 DNA, CDR3 protein. The D gene is left open where the match is weak. Clone size is given for some rows only: seen once, a few or many times, or a class if the clone is expanded.

V: TRBV2; D: TRBD2; length: 16; J: TRBJ2-1; size: once; DNA: TGTGCCAGCACCGCCAAGGGACTAGCGAGCAACAATGAGCAGTTCTTC; CDR3: CASTAKGLASNNEQFF
V: TRBV4-1; D: TRBD2; length: 16; J: TRBJ2-2; size: once; DNA: TGCGCCAGCAGCCACCGTAGCGGGGGGGAGACCGGGGAGCTGTTTTTT; CDR3: CASSHRSGGETGELFF
V: TRBV19; D: TRBD2; length: 15; J: TRBJ2-2; size: -; DNA: TGTGCCAGTAGTACCACTAGCGGGAGAATTGGGGAGCTGTTTTTT; CDR3: CASSTTSGRIGELFF
V: TRBV7-6; D: TRBD2; length: 18; J: TRBJ2-1; size: -; DNA: TGTGCCAGCAGCCCGAGTTTGAGCGGGAGGGCCCAATACAATGAGCAGTTCTTC; CDR3: CASSPSLSGRAQYNEQFF
V: TRBV11-2; D: -; length: 13; J: TRBJ2-1; size: -; DNA: TGTGCCAGCAGCTTTACTGGTGAGCGGGAGCAGTTCTTC; CDR3: CASSFTGEREQFF
V: TRBV27; D: -; length: 13; J: TRBJ1-6; size: -; DNA: TGTGCCAGCAGCAGGGGTCATAATTCACCCCTCCACTTT; CDR3: CASSRGHNSPLHF
V: TRBV13; D: TRBD1; length: 13; J: TRBJ2-7; size: -; DNA: TGTGCCAGCAGCTTCCGGGACAGGGACGAGCAGTACTTC; CDR3: CASSFRDRDEQYF
V: TRBV5-8; D: -; length: 14; J: TRBJ1-4; size: -; DNA: TGTGCCAGCAGTTCAGGGATAGCTAATGAAAAACTGTTTTTT; CDR3: CASSSGIANEKLFF
V: TRBV2; D: -; length: 15; J: TRBJ1-4; size: -; DNA: TGTGCCAGCAGTTTCCAGCAGGGATTAAATGAAAAACTGTTTTTT; CDR3: CASSFQQGLNEKLFF
V: TRBV5-4; D: -; length: 15; J: TRBJ2-5; size: -; DNA: TGTGCCAGCAGCACCCTTGGCAGCGATAGTGAGACCCAGTACTTC; CDR3: CASSTLGSDSETQYF
V: TRBV4-1; D: TRBD2; length: 19; J: TRBJ2-3; size: few; DNA: TGCGCCAGCAGCCAAGGGACTAGCGGGAGAGGAGGGCGGACAGATACGCAGTATTTT; CDR3: CASSQGTSGRGGRTDTQYF
V: TRBV6-5; D: -; length: 15; J: TRBJ1-4; size: -; DNA: TGTGCCAGCATTATCAGCGTCACAACTAATGAAAAACTGTTTTTT; CDR3: CASIISVTTNEKLFF
V: TRBV5-4; D: TRBD2; length: 17; J: TRBJ2-3; size: -; DNA: TGTGCCAGCAGCTTGGGGGGGACTAGCGGGAGTGGGGATACGCAGTATTTT; CDR3: CASSLGGTSGSGDTQYF
V: TRBV5-1; D: TRBD2; length: 13; J: TRBJ2-1; size: -; DNA: TGCGCCAGCAGCGGTGGGACTACCAATGAGCAGTTCTTC; CDR3: CASSGGTTNEQFF
V: TRBV7-9; D: -; length: 13; J: TRBJ1-1; size: -; DNA: TGTGCCAGCAGCTTAGAGGGAGGCACTGAAGCTTTCTTT; CDR3: CASSLEGGTEAFF
V: TRBV4-1; D: -; length: 12; J: TRBJ1-6; size: -; DNA: TGCGCCAGCAGCCGGGGCTCAGGTCCCCTCCACTTT; CDR3: CASSRGSGPLHF
V: TRBV5-1; D: TRBD2; length: 17; J: TRBJ2-1; size: -; DNA: TGCGCCAGCAGCATAAGCACCACTAGCGGGAGTCCGAATGAGCAGTTCTTC; CDR3: CASSISTTSGSPNEQFF
V: TRBV18; D: -; length: 14; J: TRBJ1-1; size: -; DNA: TGTGCCAGCTCCCGAGAGCAGGGCGGAACTGAAGCTTTCTTT; CDR3: CASSREQGGTEAFF
V: TRBV27; D: -; length: 14; J: TRBJ2-6; size: -; DNA: TGTGCCAGCAGTACCAGTTCTGGGGCCAACGTCCTGACTTTC; CDR3: CASSTSSGANVLTF
V: TRBV9; D: TRBD2; length: 17; J: TRBJ2-3; size: -; DNA: TGTGCCAGCAGCGTAGGGGTAGCGGGAAGGAGCACAGATACGCAGTATTTT; CDR3: CASSVGVAGRSTDTQYF
V: TRBV6-6; D: -; length: 15; J: TRBJ2-3; size: once; DNA: TGTGCCAGCGGCGCGCGTACTAGTGGGACAGATACGCAGTATTTT; CDR3: CASGARTSGTDTQYF
V: TRBV5-1; D: TRBD2; length: 15; J: TRBJ2-1; size: -; DNA: TGCGCCAGCAGCATTCTAGCGGGATCCTACAATGAGCAGTTCTTC; CDR3: CASSILAGSYNEQFF
V: TRBV6-1; D: TRBD2; length: 16; J: TRBJ2-5; size: -; DNA: TGTGCCAGCAGTGGAATGACTAGCGGGAAGGGCGAGACCCAGTACTTC; CDR3: CASSGMTSGKGETQYF
V: TRBV11-2; D: TRBD1; length: 14; J: TRBJ1-1; size: -; DNA: TGTGCCAGCAGCTTCGTTGACAGGGACACTGAAGCTTTCTTT; CDR3: CASSFVDRDTEAFF
V: TRBV9; D: TRBD1; length: 18; J: TRBJ2-7; size: -; DNA: TGTGCCAGCAGCGTAGGGACAGGGGGCTTCTCTCTTGCCTACGAGCAGTACTTC; CDR3: CASSVGTGGFSLAYEQYF
V: TRBV18; D: TRBD2; length: 15; J: TRBJ2-1; size: -; DNA: TGTGCCAGCTCAGGACTAGCGGGGATACTCAATGAGCAGTTCTTC; CDR3: CASSGLAGILNEQFF
V: TRBV19; D: TRBD1; length: 13; J: TRBJ1-5; size: -; DNA: TGTGCCAGTCAGGGGGTCACAACTCAGCCCCAGCATTTT; CDR3: CASQGVTTQPQHF
V: TRBV7-3; D: TRBD1; length: 15; J: TRBJ2-2; size: -; DNA: TGTGCCAGCAGCCCGACAGGGGATCGGACCGGGGAGCTGTTTTTT; CDR3: CASSPTGDRTGELFF
V: TRBV5-6; D: TRBD2; length: 17; J: TRBJ2-3; size: -; DNA: TGTGCCAGCAGCACACTTACTAGCGGGGGAAGCACAGATACGCAGTATTTT; CDR3: CASSTLTSGGSTDTQYF
V: TRBV30; D: TRBD2; length: 13; J: TRBJ2-2; size: -; DNA: TGTGCCTGGAGCCCGGGACTAGAACTGGAGCTGTTTTTT; CDR3: CAWSPGLELELFF
V: TRBV6-4; D: TRBD2; length: 18; J: TRBJ2-1; size: -; DNA: TGTGCCAGCAGTGCAAGACTAGCGGGAGAACCTCCCATTGATGAGCAGTTCTTC; CDR3: CASSARLAGEPPIDEQFF
V: TRBV27; D: -; length: 15; J: TRBJ1-5; size: -; DNA: TGTGCCAGCAGTTTAGTGGGGGGTAGCAATCAGCCCCAGCATTTT; CDR3: CASSLVGGSNQPQHF
V: TRBV18; D: TRBD1; length: 14; J: TRBJ2-1; size: -; DNA: TGTGCCAGCTCACCCGGACAGGTTAACAATGAGCAGTTCTTC; CDR3: CASSPGQVNNEQFF
V: TRBV19; D: -; length: 15; J: TRBJ2-1; size: -; DNA: TGTGCCAGTACTCCGGGAGCAAGCTCCTACAATGAGCAGTTCTTC; CDR3: CASTPGASSYNEQFF
V: TRBV6-5; D: -; length: 16; J: TRBJ1-5; size: -; DNA: TGTGCCAGCAGTTACTCGATCCCCAGGGTTGGCCAGCCCCAGCATTTT; CDR3: CASSYSIPRVGQPQHF
V: TRBV6-4; D: -; length: 13; J: TRBJ2-2; size: once; DNA: TGTGCCAGCAGTGACTCTATATTGTGGGAGCTGTTTTTT; CDR3: CASSDSILWELFF
V: TRBV29-1; D: -; length: 13; J: TRBJ2-1; size: -; DNA: TGCAGCGCTGCCGGGAGCTCCTACAATGAGCAGTTCTTC; CDR3: CSAAGSSYNEQFF